The present entry profiles one TCR beta chain with its context. Isolation of PBMCs gave at least 6.5 million cells per sample. A second PCR, run for about 7 to 12 cycles, used a sample-barcoded 5' primer plus a J-beta primer mix. Through a template-switch adaptor with 12 random nucleotides, each cDNA molecule received a tag. TCRdb re-called the 5' RACE reads with MiXCR, one entry per CDR3 protein. The top ten clones hold around 10% of a sample with approximately 1.5 million distinct CDR3 sequences, around 35% of them seen once. This sample stems from a study of blood T cells in healthy people across ages. This CDR3 contains 16 residues. V was pared by 9 bases and J by 6 bases, with 24 bases between.

Input material: blood. This chain uses TRBV12-3 or TRBV12-4 with TRBJ1-5; maybe TRBD1 (5 bases). This TCR was recovered from a woman aged 25 to 39 in good health. Here the CDR3 reads CASFKNLGTQGQPQHF. The CDR3 DNA is TGTGCCAGTTTCAAAAACTTGGGGACCCAAGGTCAGCCCCAGCATTTT.